This T cell receptor beta chain was captured in a study of blood T cells in healthy people across ages (dated by TCRdb to about 2015). About the full investigation: In model experiments, template switching captured about one uniquely barcoded TCR beta cDNA molecule for every two T cells. The study measured age-related changes in TCR beta repertoire diversity using deep sequencing normalized with unique cDNA molecular identifiers. To avoid experimental bias, donors of different ages were spread randomly across the sequencing lanes. Using the same blood draw, the study looked at two additional independent replicas of 1 million unique cDNA reads for two donors, one aged 18 to 30 and the other aged 80 or older. The donors were divided into four age groups: young (average approximately 17 years), middle-aged (approximately 41), aged (approximately 62) and long-lived (roughly 82). General findings and caveats noted by the study authors: Observed TCR beta diversity per million T cells fell roughly linearly with age, and a significant reduction was already apparent by age roughly 40. Because the CMV infection status of the donors was unknown, age-related changes in expanded clonotypes may potentially have been confounded. Bulk unsorted PBMC profiling prevented conclusive comparison of naive and antigen-experienced compartments. Compared with the aged group, more naive CD4+ T cells, fewer expanded clones and increased TCR diversity were shown by the long-lived group, suggesting age selection. There was a strong correlation between observed TCR beta diversity and the percentage of naive T cells measured by flow cytometry. Estimates of total diversity based on one million sequenced T cells were considered lower bounds and underestimates.

For this clonotype: Its antigen has not been determined. No base quality values were provided; no much bigger clone lies one nucleotide off.

The CDR3 spans 14 residues, from the cysteine through the phenylalanine. Of the read, only the CDR3 DNA is kept; its 42 bases are in frame from base 1. Sequences SGHRS (CDR1) and YFSETQ (CDR2) are obtained from the germline V gene. Cut back by 0 bases and 4 bases, the V and J ends lie 10 bases apart. The library was generated by 5' RACE. TCRdb shows the sequencer as Illumina HiSeq 2500. A second roughly 6 to 12 cycle PCR used a sample-barcoded 5' primer and a J-beta primer mix. Each TCR beta cDNA molecule received a unique molecular identifier from a template-switch 5' adaptor carrying 12 random nucleotides. At least 2.5 million CDR3-containing paired-end reads were obtained from each sample. The Mint cDNA synthesis kit, primed by a TRBC-specific oligonucleotide, was used to synthesize first-strand cDNA from all RNA. Following uracil-DNA glycosylase treatment, all cDNA underwent a first 18-cycle PCR with the universal primers M1SS and BC2_uni_R. In the original analysis: For normalization, 1 million high-quality reads were randomly selected from each sample, with every read carrying a distinct molecular identifier. Instead of being binned into consensus sequences, reads with shared molecular identifiers were discarded. MiTCR, with a Q25 quality threshold and the strictest error-elimination algorithm, was used for CDR3 identification, clonotype clustering and error correction. Lower-bound total TCR beta diversity was estimated with a nonparametric unseen species model using Euler transformation. TCRdb took the public reads, trimmed them with fastp at Q25, ran MiXCR for clone calling and kept in-frame beta chains. Each entry merges the rows of one CDR3 protein and shows their most common DNA and genes. None of the V and J calls come from the authors' own analysis; TCRdb made them. A total of hundreds of thousands of distinct CDR3 sequences appear in this sample, around 43% of them only once. Roughly 18% of the sample rests with the top ten.

The 35 to 40 donors, aged about 6 to 95 years, were systemically healthy Caucasian individuals from Russia. About 10 milliliters of peripheral blood were collected from each donor into EDTA-treated Vacutainer tubes. PBMCs were isolated by Ficoll-Paque density-gradient centrifugation, with at least 6 million obtained per sample. Trizol reagent was used to extract total RNA from the PBMCs, yielding at least 5.5 micrograms per sample. Naive CD45RAhigh/CD27high T cell percentages were measured by flow cytometry on a PBMC aliquot from every donor. The origin of this receptor is a man in his sixties in good health. The chain couples TRBV5-1 to TRBJ1-1; a confident D gene designation cannot be given. Sequenced material: blood. The CDR3 region: CASSLEALSTEAFF. In nucleotides, the sequence is TGCGCCAGCAGCTTGGAGGCATTGAGCACTGAAGCTTTCTTT.